The entry below describes one TCR beta chain. Trimming pared 6 bases from V and 8 bases from J, leaving 13 bases between. Per the germline V gene, CDR1 is LGHDT and CDR2 is YNNKEL (reference sequence). The CDR3 spans 12 residues. These data come from a study of blood T cell repertoires in COVID-19. Looking at the study overall: T cells, B-cell-depleted T cells, or PBMCs supplied cDNA or gDNA.

Source study methods: Amplification of reference gene primers was used by the study to estimate nucleated cell counts. Here immunoSEQ multiplex PCR was the method, and the copy in TCRdb shows in-frame clones only, minus some. V and J calls and clone size are given by that table; D and trimming were obtained from the DNA. The repertoire holds 250,000 or so clones, under 90% seen once, with 3.6% in the top ten. Participant age was about 18 to 100 years, and participants resided in 24 US areas. Cohorts were based on clinical histories the participants reported. What was sequenced was PBMCs or T cells enriched from blood (not recorded which). This chain connects TRBV3-1 (or the pseudogene TRBV3-2) to TRBJ1-2; D call uncertain. This TCR derives from a woman between 40 and 55 years old who had been exposed to COVID-19. This CDR3 reads CASRIQGGGYTF. DNA of the CDR3: TGTGCCAGCAGAATTCAAGGAGGGGGCTACACCTTC.